This T cell receptor (beta chain) emerged from a study of molecular identifiers for immune sequencing clone quantification. Study context: Replicate experiments divided RNA from about 21,000 or 97,000 naive CD8 cells into five parts and sequenced four.

General study points: Clones above 20 RNA copies contained over 99% of effector molecules and under 1% of naive molecules.

V shed 8 bases and J 3 bases; nucleotides not matched to a gene: 11. This CDR3 comprises 15 residues. Germline assignment: CDR1 PRHDT and CDR2 FYEKMQ (reference sequence). TCRdb redid the calling of the PCR reads with MiXCR, one entry per CDR3 protein. This sample has fewer than 350,000 distinct CDR3 sequences, with about a fifth found just once. This clonotype was observed once. The antigen is unknown. A clone one base away is much larger, so this may be a read error. Naive CD8 T cell sorting was performed on the CD8+CD4-CCR7+CD45RA+ phenotype. This chain links TRBV13 with TRBJ2-3; 7 bases line up with TRBD1. Sequenced: naive CD8+ T cells from blood, with Jurkat cell RNA spiked in. Noted subset: FACS-sorted CD8+CD4-CCR7+CD45RA+ naive T cells. This receptor was identified in a human donor in good health. Some libraries in this study had Jurkat cell RNA spiked in. This CDR3 is CASGFTGVDTDTQYF. The DNA for the CDR3 is TGTGCCAGCGGTTTTACAGGGGTAGATACAGATACGCAGTATTTT.